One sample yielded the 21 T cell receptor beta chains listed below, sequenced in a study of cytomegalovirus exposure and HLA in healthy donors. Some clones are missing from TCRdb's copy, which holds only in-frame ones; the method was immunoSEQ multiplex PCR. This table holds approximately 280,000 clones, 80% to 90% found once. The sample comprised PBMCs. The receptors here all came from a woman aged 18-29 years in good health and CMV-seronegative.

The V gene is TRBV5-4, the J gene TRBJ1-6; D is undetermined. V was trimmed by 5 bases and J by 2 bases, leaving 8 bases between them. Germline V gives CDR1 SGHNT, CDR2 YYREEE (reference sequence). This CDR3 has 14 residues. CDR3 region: CASRTGAYNSPLHF. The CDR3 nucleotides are TGTGCCAGCAGAACCGGGGCCTATAATTCACCCCTCCACTTT.

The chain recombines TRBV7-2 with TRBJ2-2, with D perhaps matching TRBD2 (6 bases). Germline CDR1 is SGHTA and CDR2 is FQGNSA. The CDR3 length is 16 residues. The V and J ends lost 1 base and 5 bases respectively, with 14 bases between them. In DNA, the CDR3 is TGTGCCAGCAGCTTAGTGTCGGGAGTAGATACCGGGGAGCTGTTTTTT. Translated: CASSLVSGVDTGELFF.

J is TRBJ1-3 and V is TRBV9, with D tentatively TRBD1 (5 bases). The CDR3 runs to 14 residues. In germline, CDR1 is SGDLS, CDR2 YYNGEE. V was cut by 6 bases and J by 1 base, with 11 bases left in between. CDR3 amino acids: CASTPGWSGNTIYF. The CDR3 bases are TGTGCCAGCACTCCAGGGTGGTCTGGAAACACCATATATTTT.

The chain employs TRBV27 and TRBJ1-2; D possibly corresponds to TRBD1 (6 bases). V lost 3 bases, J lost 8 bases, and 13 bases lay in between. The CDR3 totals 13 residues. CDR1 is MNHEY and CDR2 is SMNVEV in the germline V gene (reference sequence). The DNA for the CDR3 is TGTGCCAGCAGTTTTGGGCCAGGGGAAGGCTACACCTTC. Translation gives CASSFGPGEGYTF.

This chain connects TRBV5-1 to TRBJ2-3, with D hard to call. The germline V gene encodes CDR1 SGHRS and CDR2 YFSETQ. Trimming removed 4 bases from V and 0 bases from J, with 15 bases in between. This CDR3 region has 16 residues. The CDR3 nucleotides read TGCGCCAGCAGCCAAGGCGGTGTATTTAGCACAGATACGCAGTATTTT. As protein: CASSQGGVFSTDTQYF.

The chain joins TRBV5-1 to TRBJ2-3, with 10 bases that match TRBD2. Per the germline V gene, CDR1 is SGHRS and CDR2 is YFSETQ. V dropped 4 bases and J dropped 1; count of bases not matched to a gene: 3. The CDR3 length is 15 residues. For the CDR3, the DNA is TGCGCCAGCAGCGTAGGGACTAGCGGCACAGATACGCAGTATTTT. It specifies CASSVGTSGTDTQYF. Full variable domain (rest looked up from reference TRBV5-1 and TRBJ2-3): KAGVTQTPRYLIKTRGQQVTLSCSPISGHRSVSWYQQTPGQGLQFLFEYFSETQRNKGNFPGRFSGRQFSNSRSEMNVSTLELGDSALYLCASSVGTSGTDTQYFGPGTRLTVL.

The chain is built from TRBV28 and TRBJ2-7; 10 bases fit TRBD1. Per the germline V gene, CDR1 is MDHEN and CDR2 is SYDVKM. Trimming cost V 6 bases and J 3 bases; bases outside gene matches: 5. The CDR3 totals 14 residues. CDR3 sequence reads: CASRPGQGFYEQYF. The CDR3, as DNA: TGTGCCAGCAGGCCGGGACAGGGGTTCTACGAGCAGTACTTC.

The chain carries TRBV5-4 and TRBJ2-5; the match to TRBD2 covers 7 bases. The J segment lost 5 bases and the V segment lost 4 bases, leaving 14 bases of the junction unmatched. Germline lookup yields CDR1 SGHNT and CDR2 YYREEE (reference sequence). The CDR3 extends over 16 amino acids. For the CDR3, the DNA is TGTGCCAGCAGCCTATCAGTGGCGCGGGAGAAGGAGACCCAGTACTTC. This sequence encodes CASSLSVAREKETQYF.

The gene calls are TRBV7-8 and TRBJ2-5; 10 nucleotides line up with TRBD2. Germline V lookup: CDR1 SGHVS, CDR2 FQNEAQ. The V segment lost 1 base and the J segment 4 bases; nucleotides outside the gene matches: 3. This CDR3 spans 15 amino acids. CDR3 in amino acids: CASSLGVAGGETQYF. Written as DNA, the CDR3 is TGTGCCAGCAGCTTAGGGGTAGCGGGGGGAGAGACCCAGTACTTC.

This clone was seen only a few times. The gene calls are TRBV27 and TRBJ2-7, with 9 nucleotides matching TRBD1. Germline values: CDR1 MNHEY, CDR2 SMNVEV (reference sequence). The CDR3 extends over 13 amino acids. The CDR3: CATQGAMFHEQYF. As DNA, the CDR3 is TGTGCAACACAGGGGGCAATGTTCCACGAGCAGTACTTC.

CDR3 in amino acids: CASSLVGQAAYNSPLHF. As DNA, the CDR3 is TGTGCCAGCAGCTTAGTCGGACAGGCAGCCTATAATTCACCCCTCCACTTT. This chain uses TRBV7-2 with TRBJ1-6; 7 bases are a match to TRBD1. V was clipped by 1 base and J by 2 bases; unmatched bases: 5. The V gene's germline CDR1 is SGHTA and CDR2 FQGNSA. The CDR3 is 17 residues long.

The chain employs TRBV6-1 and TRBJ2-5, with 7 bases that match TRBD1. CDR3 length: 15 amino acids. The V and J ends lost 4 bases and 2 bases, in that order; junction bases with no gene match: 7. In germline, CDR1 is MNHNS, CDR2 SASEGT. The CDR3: CASSVGTAPQETQYF. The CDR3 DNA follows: TGTGCCAGCAGTGTCGGGACAGCTCCTCAAGAGACCCAGTACTTC.

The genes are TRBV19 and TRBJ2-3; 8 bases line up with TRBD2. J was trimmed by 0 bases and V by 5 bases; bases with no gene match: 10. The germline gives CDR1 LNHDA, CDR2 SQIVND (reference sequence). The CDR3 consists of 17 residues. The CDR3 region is CASSWSGRGGSTDTQYF. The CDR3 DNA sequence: TGTGCCAGTAGTTGGAGTGGTCGCGGGGGGAGCACAGATACGCAGTATTTT.

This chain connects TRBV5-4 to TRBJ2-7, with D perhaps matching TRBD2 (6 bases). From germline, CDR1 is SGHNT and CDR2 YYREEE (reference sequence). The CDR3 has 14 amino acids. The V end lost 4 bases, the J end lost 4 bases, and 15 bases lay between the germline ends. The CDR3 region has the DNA TGTGCCAGCAGCCGCCCTGGGGGGAGGTACGAGCAGTACTTC. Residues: CASSRPGGRYEQYF. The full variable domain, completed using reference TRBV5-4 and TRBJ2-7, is ETGVTQSPTHLIKTRGQQVTLRCSSQSGHNTVSWYQQALGQGPQFIFQYYREEENGRGNFPPRFSGLQFPNYSSELNVNALELDDSALYLCASSRPGGRYEQYFGPGTRLTVT.

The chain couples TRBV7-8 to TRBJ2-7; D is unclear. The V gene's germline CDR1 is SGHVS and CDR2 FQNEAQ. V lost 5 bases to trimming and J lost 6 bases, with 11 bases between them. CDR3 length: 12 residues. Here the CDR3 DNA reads TGTGCCAGCAGCCCGAGCATGGTCGAGCAGTACTTC. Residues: CASSPSMVEQYF.

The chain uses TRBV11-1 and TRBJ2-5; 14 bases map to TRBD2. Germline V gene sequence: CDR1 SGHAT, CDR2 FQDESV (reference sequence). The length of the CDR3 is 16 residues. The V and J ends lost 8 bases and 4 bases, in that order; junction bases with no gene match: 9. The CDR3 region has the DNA TGTGCCAGCGGCAGGACTAGCGGGGGGTTGGGAGAGACCCAGTACTTC. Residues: CASGRTSGGLGETQYF.

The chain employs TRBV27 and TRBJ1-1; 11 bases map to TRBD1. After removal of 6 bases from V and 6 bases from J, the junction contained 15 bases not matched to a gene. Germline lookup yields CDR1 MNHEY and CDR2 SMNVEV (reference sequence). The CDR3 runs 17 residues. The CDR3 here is CASSYTGTGGLEAEAFF. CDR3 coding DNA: TGTGCCAGCAGCTACACAGGGACAGGGGGATTGGAAGCTGAAGCTTTCTTT.

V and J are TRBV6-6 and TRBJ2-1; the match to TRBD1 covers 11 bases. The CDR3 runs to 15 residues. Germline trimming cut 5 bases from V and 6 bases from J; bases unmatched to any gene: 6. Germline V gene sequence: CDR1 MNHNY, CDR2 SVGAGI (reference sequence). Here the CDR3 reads CASSGPGQGVNEQFF. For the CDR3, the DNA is TGTGCCAGCAGTGGTCCGGGACAGGGGGTCAATGAGCAGTTCTTC.

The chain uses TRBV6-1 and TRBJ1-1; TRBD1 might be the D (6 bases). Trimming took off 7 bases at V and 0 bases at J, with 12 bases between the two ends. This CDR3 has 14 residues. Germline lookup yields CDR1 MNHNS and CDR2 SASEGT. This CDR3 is CASTYRVLNTEAFF. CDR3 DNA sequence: TGTGCCAGCACCTACAGGGTTTTGAACACTGAAGCTTTCTTT.

CDR3 region: CASSLSGLVDTQYF. The CDR3 coding sequence is TGCGCCAGCAGCTTGTCGGGTTTGGTGGATACGCAGTATTTT. This chain connects TRBV5-1 to TRBJ2-3; D gene unclear. The germline gives CDR1 SGHRS, CDR2 YFSETQ. This CDR3 is 14 amino acids long. Trimming took off 1 base at V and 6 bases at J, with 12 bases between the two ends.

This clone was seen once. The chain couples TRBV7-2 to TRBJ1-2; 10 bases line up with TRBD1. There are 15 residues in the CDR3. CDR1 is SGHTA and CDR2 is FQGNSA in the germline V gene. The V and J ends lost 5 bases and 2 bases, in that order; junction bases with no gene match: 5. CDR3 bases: TGTGCCAGCAGCCAGTGGGGACAGGGGAACTATGGCTACACCTTC. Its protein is CASSQWGQGNYGYTF.